The entry that follows covers one T cell receptor beta chain sequence. This entry belongs to a study of blood T cell repertoires in COVID-19. Study overall: The analysed material was cDNA or gDNA that came from T cells, B-cell-depleted T cells, or PBMCs.

The method was immunoSEQ multiplex PCR; TCRdb's version includes in-frame clones alone and lacks a portion of them. This table holds around 400,000 clones, roughly 90% found once. The CDR3 spans 13 residues. CDR1 is LGHDT and CDR2 is YNNKEL in the germline V gene (reference sequence). Trimming removed 1 base from V and 4 bases from J, with 7 bases in between. This chain links TRBV3-1 (or the pseudogene TRBV3-2) with TRBJ1-1; D ambiguous. The TCR was taken from a middle-aged man with acute or convalescent COVID-19. The sequencing input was peripheral blood. CDR3 sequence: CASSQGLGTEAFF. The CDR3 bases are TGTGCCAGCAGCCAAGGACTCGGCACTGAAGCTTTCTTT.